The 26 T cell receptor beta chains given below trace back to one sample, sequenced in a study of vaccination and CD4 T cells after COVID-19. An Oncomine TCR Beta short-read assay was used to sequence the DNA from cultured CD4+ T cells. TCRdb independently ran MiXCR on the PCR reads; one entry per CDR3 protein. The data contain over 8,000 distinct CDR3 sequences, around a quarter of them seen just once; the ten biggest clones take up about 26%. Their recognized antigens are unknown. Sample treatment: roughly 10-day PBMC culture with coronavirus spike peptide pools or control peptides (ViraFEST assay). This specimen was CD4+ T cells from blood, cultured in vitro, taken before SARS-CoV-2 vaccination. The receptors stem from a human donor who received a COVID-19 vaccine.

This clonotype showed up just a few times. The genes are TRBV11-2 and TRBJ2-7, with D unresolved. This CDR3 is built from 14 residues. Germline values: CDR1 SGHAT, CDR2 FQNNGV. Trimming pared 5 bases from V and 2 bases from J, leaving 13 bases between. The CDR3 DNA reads TGTGCCAGCAGCCGCGGCCCAGCCGCCTACGAGCAGTACTTC. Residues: CASSRGPAAYEQYF.

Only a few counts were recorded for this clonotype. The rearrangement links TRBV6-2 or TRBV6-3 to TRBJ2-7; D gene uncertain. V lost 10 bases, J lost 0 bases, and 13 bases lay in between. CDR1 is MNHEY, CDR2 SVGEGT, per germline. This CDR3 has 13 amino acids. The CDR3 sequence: CATQPGLSYEQYF. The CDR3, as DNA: TGTGCCACCCAGCCGGGTCTCTCCTACGAGCAGTACTTC.

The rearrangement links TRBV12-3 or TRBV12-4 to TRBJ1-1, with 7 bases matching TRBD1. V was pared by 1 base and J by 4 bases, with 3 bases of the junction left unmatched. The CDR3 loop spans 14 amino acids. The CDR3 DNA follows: TGTGCCAGCAGTTTAGACAGACAGGGCACTGAAGCTTTCTTT. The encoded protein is CASSLDRQGTEAFF.

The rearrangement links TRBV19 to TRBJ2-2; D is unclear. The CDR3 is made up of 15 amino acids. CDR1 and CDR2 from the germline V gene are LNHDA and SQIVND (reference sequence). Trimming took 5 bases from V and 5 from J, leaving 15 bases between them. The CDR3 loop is CASSRLLDRTGELFF. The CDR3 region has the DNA TGTGCCAGTAGTCGACTCCTTGATCGTACCGGGGAGCTGTTTTTT.

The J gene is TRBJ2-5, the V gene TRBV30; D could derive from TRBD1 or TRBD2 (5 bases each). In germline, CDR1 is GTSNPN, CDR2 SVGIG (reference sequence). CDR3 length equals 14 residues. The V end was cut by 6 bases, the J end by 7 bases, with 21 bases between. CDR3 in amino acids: CACSGTPYRGTQYF. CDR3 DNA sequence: TGTGCCTGTTCCGGGACCCCGTATCGGGGGACCCAGTACTTC.

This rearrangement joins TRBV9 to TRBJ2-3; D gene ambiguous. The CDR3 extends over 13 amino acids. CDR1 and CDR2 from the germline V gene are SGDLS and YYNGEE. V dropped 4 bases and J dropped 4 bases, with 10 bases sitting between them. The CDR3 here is CASSLDTPDTQYF. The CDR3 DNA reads TGTGCCAGCAGCCTCGACACCCCAGATACGCAGTATTTT.

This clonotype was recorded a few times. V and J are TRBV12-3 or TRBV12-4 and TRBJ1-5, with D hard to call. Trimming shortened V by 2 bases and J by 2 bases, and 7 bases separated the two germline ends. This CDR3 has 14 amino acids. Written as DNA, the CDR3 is TGTGCCAGCAGTTTAAGACTGGGCAATCAGCCCCAGCATTTT. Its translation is CASSLRLGNQPQHF.

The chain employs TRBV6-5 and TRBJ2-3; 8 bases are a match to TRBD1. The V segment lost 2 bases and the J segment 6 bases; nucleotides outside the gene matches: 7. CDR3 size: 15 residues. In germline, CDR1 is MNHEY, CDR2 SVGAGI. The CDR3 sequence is CASSYTRQGMDTQYF. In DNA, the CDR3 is TGTGCCAGCAGTTACACCCGACAGGGGATGGATACGCAGTATTTT.

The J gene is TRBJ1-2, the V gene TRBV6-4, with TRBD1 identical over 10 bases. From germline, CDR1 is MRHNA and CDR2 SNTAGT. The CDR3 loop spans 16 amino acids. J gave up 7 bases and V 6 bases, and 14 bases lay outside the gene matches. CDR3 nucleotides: TGTGCCAGCAGACGGACCGGGACAGGGGATGGCGGTGGCTACACCTTC. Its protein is CASRRTGTGDGGGYTF.

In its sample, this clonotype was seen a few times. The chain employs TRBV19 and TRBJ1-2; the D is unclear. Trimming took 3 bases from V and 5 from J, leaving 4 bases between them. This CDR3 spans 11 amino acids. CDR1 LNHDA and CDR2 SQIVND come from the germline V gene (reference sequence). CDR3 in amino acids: CASSMGYGYTF. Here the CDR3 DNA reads TGTGCCAGTAGTATGGGGTATGGCTACACCTTC.

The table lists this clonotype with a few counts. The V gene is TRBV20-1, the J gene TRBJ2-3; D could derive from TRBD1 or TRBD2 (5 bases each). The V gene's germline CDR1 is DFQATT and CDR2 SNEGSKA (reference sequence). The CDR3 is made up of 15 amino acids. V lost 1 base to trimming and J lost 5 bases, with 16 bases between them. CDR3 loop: CSARVWRTRGDTQYF. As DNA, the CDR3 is TGCAGTGCTAGAGTGTGGAGGACGAGGGGAGATACGCAGTATTTT.

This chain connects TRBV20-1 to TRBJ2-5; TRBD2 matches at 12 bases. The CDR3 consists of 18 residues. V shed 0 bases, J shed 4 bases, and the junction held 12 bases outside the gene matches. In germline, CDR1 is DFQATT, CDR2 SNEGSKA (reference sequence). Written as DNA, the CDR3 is TGCAGTGCTAGAGATTTCCTAGCGGGGGGGCAGAGGATAGAGACCCAGTACTTC. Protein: CSARDFLAGGQRIETQYF.

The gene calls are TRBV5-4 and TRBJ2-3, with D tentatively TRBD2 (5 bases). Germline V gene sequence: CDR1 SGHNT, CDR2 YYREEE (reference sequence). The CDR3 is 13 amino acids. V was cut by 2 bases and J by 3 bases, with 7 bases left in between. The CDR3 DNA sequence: TGTGCCAGCAGCTTAACGGGGACAGATACGCAGTATTTT. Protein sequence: CASSLTGTDTQYF.

The CDR3: CASSTGLADNSTDTQYF. CDR3 coding DNA: TGTGCCAGCAGCACCGGACTAGCGGATAATAGCACAGATACGCAGTATTTT. This chain connects TRBV11-2 to TRBJ2-3; 10 positions agree with TRBD2. The length of the CDR3 is 17 residues. Per germline, CDR1 SGHAT and CDR2 FQNNGV. After removal of 5 bases from V and 0 bases from J, the junction contained 8 bases not matched to a gene.

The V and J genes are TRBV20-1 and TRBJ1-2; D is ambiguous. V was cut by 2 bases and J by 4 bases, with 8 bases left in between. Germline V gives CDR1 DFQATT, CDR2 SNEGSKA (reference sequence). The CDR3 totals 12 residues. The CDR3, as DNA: TGCAGTGCTAGAATCAGACCCTATGGCTACACCTTC. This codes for CSARIRPYGYTF.

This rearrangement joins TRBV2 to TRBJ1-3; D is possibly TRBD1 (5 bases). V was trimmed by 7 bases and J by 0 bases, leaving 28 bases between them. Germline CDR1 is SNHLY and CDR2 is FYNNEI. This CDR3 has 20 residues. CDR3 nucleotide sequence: TGTGCCAGCAATTATCCTTCTACCGGGACCTTTGGTAACTCTGGAAACACCATATATTTT. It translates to CASNYPSTGTFGNSGNTIYF.

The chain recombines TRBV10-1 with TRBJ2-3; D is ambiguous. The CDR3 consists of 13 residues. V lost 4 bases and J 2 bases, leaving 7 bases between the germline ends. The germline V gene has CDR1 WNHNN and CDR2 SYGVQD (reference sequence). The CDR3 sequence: CASSADITDTQYF. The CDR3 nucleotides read TGCGCCAGCAGTGCCGATATCACAGATACGCAGTATTTT.

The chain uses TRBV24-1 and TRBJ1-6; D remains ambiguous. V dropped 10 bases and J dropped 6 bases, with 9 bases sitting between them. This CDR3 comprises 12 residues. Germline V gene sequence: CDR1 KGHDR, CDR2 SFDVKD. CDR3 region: CATKQSNSPLHF. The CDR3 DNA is TGTGCCACGAAACAGTCTAATTCACCCCTCCACTTT.

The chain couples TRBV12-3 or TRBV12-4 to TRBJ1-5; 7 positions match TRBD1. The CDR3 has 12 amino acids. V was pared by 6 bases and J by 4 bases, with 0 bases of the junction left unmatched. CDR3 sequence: CASRDRNQPQHF. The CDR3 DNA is TGTGCCAGCAGGGACAGGAATCAGCCCCAGCATTTT.

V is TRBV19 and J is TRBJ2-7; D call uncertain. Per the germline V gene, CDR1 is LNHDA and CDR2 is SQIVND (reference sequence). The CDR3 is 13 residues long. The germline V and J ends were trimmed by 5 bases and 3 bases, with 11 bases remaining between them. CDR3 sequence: CASSPQLGYEQYF. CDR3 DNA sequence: TGTGCCAGTAGTCCGCAGTTGGGCTACGAGCAGTACTTC.

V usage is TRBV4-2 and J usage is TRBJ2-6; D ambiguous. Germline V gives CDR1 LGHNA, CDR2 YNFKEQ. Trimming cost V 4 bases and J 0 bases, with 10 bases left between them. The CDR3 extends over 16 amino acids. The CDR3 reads CASSPYAVSGANVLTF. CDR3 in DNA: TGTGCCAGCAGCCCCTATGCTGTCTCTGGGGCCAACGTCCTGACTTTC.

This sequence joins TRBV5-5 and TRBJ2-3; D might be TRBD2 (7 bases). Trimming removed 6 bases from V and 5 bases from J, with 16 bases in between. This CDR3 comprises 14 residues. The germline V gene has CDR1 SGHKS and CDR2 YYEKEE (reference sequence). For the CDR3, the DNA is TGTGCCAGCAAGGGGGGGCCAGAACTAGATACGCAGTATTTT. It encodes CASKGGPELDTQYF.

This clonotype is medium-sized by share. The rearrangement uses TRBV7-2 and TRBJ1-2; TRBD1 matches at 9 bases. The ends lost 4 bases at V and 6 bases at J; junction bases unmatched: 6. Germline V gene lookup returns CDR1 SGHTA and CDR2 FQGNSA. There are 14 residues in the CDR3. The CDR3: CASSSPTGGDGYTF. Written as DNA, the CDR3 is TGTGCCAGCAGCTCCCCGACAGGGGGAGATGGCTACACCTTC.

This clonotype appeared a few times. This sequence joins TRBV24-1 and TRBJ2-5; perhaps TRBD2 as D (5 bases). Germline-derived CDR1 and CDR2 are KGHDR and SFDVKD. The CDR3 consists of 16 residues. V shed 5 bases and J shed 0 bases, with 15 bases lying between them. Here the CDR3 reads CATSVGGFGDQETQYF. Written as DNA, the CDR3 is TGTGCCACCAGTGTGGGCGGGTTTGGGGACCAAGAGACCCAGTACTTC.

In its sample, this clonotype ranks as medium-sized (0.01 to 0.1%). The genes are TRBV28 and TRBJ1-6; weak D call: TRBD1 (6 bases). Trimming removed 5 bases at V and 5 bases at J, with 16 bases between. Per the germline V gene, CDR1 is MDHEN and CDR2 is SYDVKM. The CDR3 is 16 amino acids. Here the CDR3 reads CASSPQTGGDNSPLHF. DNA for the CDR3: TGTGCCAGCAGTCCCCAGACAGGCGGGGATAATTCACCCCTCCACTTT.

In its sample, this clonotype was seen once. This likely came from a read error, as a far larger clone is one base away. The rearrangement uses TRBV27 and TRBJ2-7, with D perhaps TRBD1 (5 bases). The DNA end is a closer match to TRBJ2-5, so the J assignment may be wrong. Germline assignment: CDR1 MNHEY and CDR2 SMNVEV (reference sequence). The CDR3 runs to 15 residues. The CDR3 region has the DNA TGTGCCAGCAGTCCCCACCGACAGACTCAAGAGACCCAGTACTTC. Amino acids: CASSPHRQTQETQYF.